The 31 T cell receptor beta chains given below trace back to one sample, sequenced in a study of blood T cell repertoires in COVID-19. TCRdb's copy holds only in-frame clones and misses some; the assay was immunoSEQ multiplex PCR. This sample yields 90,000 to 120,000 clones, of which about nine tenths are seen a single time; 6.8% belongs to the top ten. Input material: peripheral blood. All receptors come from a man aged 45-65 years with active or convalescent COVID-19.

This clone is medium-sized (0.01 to 0.1%) within its sample. The sample has other DNA sequences that encode this CDR3 too. The J gene is TRBJ2-7, the V gene TRBV19, with D perhaps matching TRBD1 (5 bases). V lost 3 bases and J 2 bases, leaving 11 bases between the germline ends. This CDR3 has 14 amino acids. Per germline, CDR1 LNHDA and CDR2 SQIVND (reference sequence). Here the CDR3 DNA reads TGTGCCAGTAGTATCTCGACAGACCCCTACGAGCAGTACTTC. It translates to CASSISTDPYEQYF.

The sample holds one count of this clone. The CDR3 loop reads CASSFHSPRGEQFF. The CDR3, as DNA: TGTGCCAGCAGCTTTCACTCCCCACGGGGTGAGCAGTTCTTC. The chain joins TRBV11-3 to TRBJ2-1; the D gene is possibly TRBD2 (5 bases). V lost 3 bases to trimming and J lost 9 bases, with 15 bases between them. CDR3 size: 14 residues. Germline V CDR1 and CDR2: SGHNT, YENEEA.

J is TRBJ2-2 and V is TRBV21-1; the table's D call, TRBD2, has no DNA check behind it. TRBV21-1 is a known pseudogene. The CDR3 spans 18 residues. CDR3 bases: TGTGCCAGCAGCAACGCCCTTTGGAGCGCGGCGCTGACCGGGGAGCTGTTTTTT. It codes for CASSNALWSAALTGELFF.

The chain has TRBV6-2 or TRBV6-3 and TRBJ1-2; 8 bases map to TRBD1. This CDR3 has 15 amino acids. Trimming took 2 bases from V and 8 from J; bases not matched to a gene: 10. From germline, CDR1 is MNHEY and CDR2 SVGEGT. As DNA, the CDR3 is TGTGCCAGCAGTTACGACAGGGGATCCCTCAGCGGCTACACCTTC. It specifies CASSYDRGSLSGYTF.

The rearrangement links TRBV14 to TRBJ1-3; 8 bases are shared with TRBD1. Looked up from germline, CDR1 is SGHDN and CDR2 is FVKESK. The V segment lost 2 bases and the J segment 2 bases; nucleotides outside the gene matches: 2. CDR3 length: 15 amino acids. CDR3 DNA: TGTGCCAGCAGCCAACGACAGGGGACTGGAAACACCATATATTTT. Translating it yields CASSQRQGTGNTIYF.

The genes are TRBV5-1 and TRBJ2-7; TRBD2 agrees at 11 bases. J gave up 3 bases and V 4 bases, and 15 bases lay outside the gene matches. Germline values: CDR1 SGHRS, CDR2 YFSETQ. The CDR3 contains 18 residues. The CDR3 DNA reads TGCGCCAGCAGCCGCGATGGGGGAATCCTAGCGGGGGGCTACGAGCAGTACTTC. As protein: CASSRDGGILAGGYEQYF.

The chain is built from TRBV5-6 and TRBJ2-1; D uncertain. Germline-derived CDR1 and CDR2 are SGHDT and YYEEEE. V shed 0 bases and J shed 10 bases, with 8 bases lying between them. This CDR3 has 12 residues. This CDR3 reads CASSLAMREQFF. CDR3 nucleotide sequence: TGTGCCAGCAGCTTGGCGATGCGGGAGCAGTTCTTC.

This clone was recorded only once. The junction does not match germline at one end; this may be a read error. The chain is built from TRBV7-7 and TRBJ2-3; 8 nucleotides align to TRBD2. The CDR3 consists of 16 residues. Germline loops: CDR1 SSHAT, CDR2 FNYEAQ (reference sequence). The CDR3 region is CASSPYQREIPDTQYF. For the CDR3, the DNA is TGTGCTAGCAGCCCCTACCAGCGGGAGATACCAGATACGCAGTATTTT.

This clone has more than one count but fewer than ten. The chain is built from TRBV27 and TRBJ2-5; 7 nucleotides align to TRBD1. The V gene's germline CDR1 is MNHEY and CDR2 SMNVEV (reference sequence). After removal of 6 bases from V and 2 bases from J, the junction contained 9 bases not matched to a gene. This CDR3 is built from 15 residues. This chain's CDR3 is CASSDRGGPQETQYF. Written as DNA, the CDR3 is TGTGCCAGCAGCGATCGAGGGGGCCCTCAAGAGACCCAGTACTTC.

The V gene is TRBV4-1, the J gene TRBJ1-5; D unresolved. Germline V gives CDR1 MGHRA, CDR2 YSYEKL. V was shortened by 1 base and J by 0 bases, with 4 bases between the two germline ends. The CDR3 runs to 14 residues. The CDR3 DNA reads as TGCGCCAGCAGCCAAGTATATAGCAATCAGCCCCAGCATTTT. Translation gives CASSQVYSNQPQHF.

The rearrangement uses TRBV29-1 and TRBJ1-2; D uncertain. Germline V gene lookup returns CDR1 SQVTM and CDR2 ANQGSEA. CDR3 size: 15 residues. V lost 4 bases and J lost 2, with 17 bases in between. CDR3 protein: CSVAAGDAQNYGYTF. The CDR3 DNA follows: TGCAGCGTTGCGGCGGGTGATGCCCAAAACTATGGCTACACCTTC.

The rearrangement links TRBV18 to TRBJ2-3; TRBD2 matches at 7 bases. Germline lookup yields CDR1 KGHSH and CDR2 LQKENI. There are 16 residues in the CDR3. V was clipped by 8 bases and J by 2 bases; unmatched bases: 13. The CDR3: CASTLGSRELTDTQYF. The CDR3 DNA is TGTGCCAGCACCCTGGGGTCGCGGGAGCTCACAGATACGCAGTATTTT.

The V call is TRBV5-1, the J call TRBJ2-6, with 9 bases matching TRBD1. This CDR3 has 22 amino acids. CDR1 SGHRS and CDR2 YFSETQ come from the germline V gene. With 0 bases clipped from V and 2 bases from J, the junction kept 18 bases outside the gene matches. CDR3 protein: CASSLDPGQGGLGFPGANVLTF. Written as DNA, the CDR3 is TGCGCCAGCAGCTTGGACCCGGGACAGGGTGGGCTCGGGTTTCCTGGGGCCAACGTCCTGACTTTC. The variable domain in full, completed from reference TRBV5-1 and TRBJ2-6, reads KAGVTQTPRYLIKTRGQQVTLSCSPISGHRSVSWYQQTPGQGLQFLFEYFSETQRNKGNFPGRFSGRQFSNSRSEMNVSTLELGDSALYLCASSLDPGQGGLGFPGANVLTFGAGSRLTVL.

This sequence joins TRBV5-8 and TRBJ1-4; D call uncertain. CDR1 and CDR2 from the germline V gene are SGHTS and YDEGEE. This CDR3 is 15 amino acids long. Trimming pared 0 bases from V and 6 bases from J, leaving 12 bases between. The CDR3 sequence: CASSLGVGVDEKLFF. The CDR3 DNA reads as TGTGCCAGCAGCTTGGGCGTGGGCGTCGATGAAAAACTGTTTTTT.

The chain couples TRBV15 to TRBJ2-1, with D possibly being TRBD2 (5 bases). The CDR3 length is 15 residues. CDR1 is LNHNV, CDR2 YYDKDF, per germline (reference sequence). V was trimmed by 3 bases and J by 5 bases, leaving 14 bases between them. The CDR3: CATSSRRLLNNEQFF. CDR3 in DNA: TGTGCCACCAGCAGTAGGAGGTTACTGAACAATGAGCAGTTCTTC.

This chain connects TRBV5-5 to TRBJ2-2; D is perhaps TRBD1 (6 bases). Per the germline V gene, CDR1 is SGHKS and CDR2 is YYEKEE (reference sequence). V was trimmed by 0 bases and J by 0 bases, leaving 9 bases between them. There are 16 residues in the CDR3. The CDR3 spells CASSLAGHPNTGELFF. In DNA, the CDR3 is TGTGCCAGCAGCTTGGCGGGACACCCGAACACCGGGGAGCTGTTTTTT.

The chain carries TRBV24-1 and TRBJ2-1; TRBD2 matches at 16 bases. This CDR3 comprises 17 residues. The germline gives CDR1 KGHDR, CDR2 SFDVKD. The V and J ends lost 3 bases and 4 bases, in that order; junction bases with no gene match: 2. The CDR3 DNA reads TGTGCCACCAGTGATCCGGGACTAGCGGGAGGGTACAATGAGCAGTTCTTC. This encodes CATSDPGLAGGYNEQFF.

J is TRBJ2-7 and V is TRBV29-1; TRBD2 matches 11 bases. The germline gives CDR1 SQVTM, CDR2 ANQGSEA. CDR3 length equals 15 residues. V shed 3 bases, J shed 2 bases, and the junction held 6 bases outside the gene matches. The CDR3: CSVDSTSGITYEQYF. The DNA of the CDR3 is TGCAGCGTTGACTCGACTAGCGGGATCACCTACGAGCAGTACTTC.

V usage is TRBV28 and J usage is TRBJ1-1, with unresolved D. The CDR3 has 14 residues. The germline CDR1 and CDR2 sequences are MDHEN and SYDVKM. The V end was cut by 6 bases, the J end by 2 bases, with 13 bases between. CDR3 region: CASRTFWLNTEAFF. In nucleotides, the CDR3 is TGTGCCAGCAGGACATTCTGGTTAAACACTGAAGCTTTCTTT.

This chain joins TRBV18 and TRBJ2-5; 7 nucleotides match TRBD1. CDR1 is KGHSH and CDR2 is LQKENI in the germline V gene. The CDR3 loop spans 16 amino acids. J was trimmed by 2 bases and V by 3 bases; bases with no gene match: 9. The CDR3 sequence: CASSPTGTAIQETQYF. CDR3 sequence (DNA): TGTGCCAGCTCACCTACCGGGACAGCAATTCAAGAGACCCAGTACTTC. The whole variable domain, remainder taken from reference TRBV18 and TRBJ2-5, is NAGVMQNPRHLVRRRGQEARLRCSPMKGHSHVYWYRQLPEEGLKFMVYLQKENIIDESGMPKERFSAEFPKEGPSILRIQQVVRGDSAAYFCASSPTGTAIQETQYFGPGTRLLVL.

The rearrangement uses TRBV7-9 and TRBJ1-1, with D maybe TRBD1 (6 bases). This CDR3 contains 14 residues. Trimming removed 6 bases at V and 9 bases at J, with 20 bases between. Germline CDR1 and CDR2: SEHNR and FQNEAQ (reference sequence). CDR3 sequence: CASSSDRKGNKAFF. The DNA of the CDR3 is TGTGCCAGCAGTTCCGACAGGAAGGGGAATAAAGCTTTCTTT.

This chain links TRBV6-6 with TRBJ1-6, with unresolved D. The V and J ends lost 2 bases and 4 bases respectively, with 9 bases between them. In germline, CDR1 is MNHNY, CDR2 SVGAGI (reference sequence). This CDR3 has 15 amino acids. The CDR3, as DNA: TGTGCCAGCAGTTACGGGCAGGCTTATAATTCACCCCTCCACTTT. Translating gives CASSYGQAYNSPLHF.

This chain links TRBV5-5 with TRBJ2-5, with a weak D call TRBD2 (6 bases). Germline V gene sequence: CDR1 SGHKS, CDR2 YYEKEE (reference sequence). CDR3 length: 13 residues. Trimming shortened V by 4 bases and J by 2 bases, and 9 bases separated the two germline ends. The CDR3 nucleotides are TGTGCCAGCAGCCGCGGGGAACAAGAGACCCAGTACTTC. It codes for CASSRGEQETQYF.

The genes are TRBV7-9 and TRBJ2-7; 8 bases fit TRBD2. Germline values: CDR1 SEHNR, CDR2 FQNEAQ (reference sequence). The V and J ends lost 8 bases and 4 bases, in that order; junction bases with no gene match: 10. The CDR3 loop spans 14 amino acids. CDR3 sequence: CASAGGYMEYEQYF. CDR3 sequence (DNA): TGTGCCAGCGCGGGGGGATACATGGAATACGAGCAGTACTTC.

V and J are TRBV5-1 and TRBJ1-6; 9 bases map to TRBD1. CDR1 SGHRS and CDR2 YFSETQ come from the germline V gene. CDR3 length: 14 amino acids. The V and J ends lost 4 bases and 6 bases, in that order; junction bases with no gene match: 2. The DNA for the CDR3 is TGCGCCAGCAGCCCGGACAGGGGTAATTCACCCCTCCACTTT. This translates into CASSPDRGNSPLHF.

The chain uses TRBV5-1 and TRBJ2-3, with 9 bases fitting TRBD1. Germline V gives CDR1 SGHRS, CDR2 YFSETQ. The CDR3 totals 16 residues. The J segment lost 0 bases and the V segment lost 4 bases, leaving 6 bases of the junction unmatched. The CDR3, as DNA: TGCGCCAGCAGCCTCCAGGGACAGGGTAGCACAGATACGCAGTATTTT. It encodes CASSLQGQGSTDTQYF.

This rearrangement joins TRBV5-1 to TRBJ2-3; 10 nucleotides match TRBD1. With 1 base clipped from V and 1 base from J, the junction kept 3 bases outside the gene matches. This CDR3 comprises 16 residues. Germline CDR1 reads SGHRS; CDR2 reads YFSETQ. CDR3 bases: TGCGCCAGCAGCTTGCTCGGACAGGGGGGCACAGATACGCAGTATTTT. This codes for CASSLLGQGGTDTQYF.

The CDR3 region is CASSQFGQGLKNIQYF. As DNA, the CDR3 is TGTGCCAGCAGCCAGTTCGGACAAGGCCTCAAAAACATTCAGTACTTC. The chain is built from TRBV14 and TRBJ2-4; weak D call: TRBD1 (5 bases). CDR3 length: 16 amino acids. Trimming removed 3 bases from V and 3 bases from J, with 15 bases in between. Germline lookup yields CDR1 SGHDN and CDR2 FVKESK.

This clone occurred once. The gene calls are TRBV7-9 and TRBJ1-3; 9 bases align to TRBD1. The trim removed 6 bases at V and 4 bases at J, leaving 7 bases unmatched. Per the germline V gene, CDR1 is SEHNR and CDR2 is FQNEAQ (reference sequence). The CDR3 extends over 15 amino acids. The CDR3 DNA reads as TGTGCCAGCAGTGGACAGGGGTTATCAGGAAACACCATATATTTT. Protein: CASSGQGLSGNTIYF.

This chain uses TRBV27 with TRBJ2-4, with unresolved D. With 5 bases removed from V and 0 bases from J, the gap between germline ends came to 8 bases. The germline CDR1 and CDR2 sequences are MNHEY and SMNVEV (reference sequence). CDR3 size: 14 residues. DNA of the CDR3: TGTGCCAGCAGTAATGTACTAGCCAAAAACATTCAGTACTTC. Amino acid sequence: CASSNVLAKNIQYF.

The chain has TRBV3-1 (or the pseudogene TRBV3-2) and TRBJ2-5; 9 bases align to TRBD2. Per germline, CDR1 LGHDT and CDR2 YNNKEL (reference sequence). Losses at the gene ends were 1 base for V and 2 bases for J; bases not matched to a gene: 5. The CDR3 runs to 16 residues. The CDR3 DNA reads as TGTGCCAGCAGCCAAGGGGTAGCGGGGGCACAAGAGACCCAGTACTTC. Residues: CASSQGVAGAQETQYF.